What follows are 23 T cell receptor beta chains derived from one specimen sequenced in a study of brain T cells in children with intractable seizures. Clones were read by immunoSEQ multiplex PCR, and TCRdb kept only the in-frame ones, dropping some. The sample lists tens of thousands of clones; more than 85% were seen once. Specimen: peripheral blood, collected at surgery. All receptors derive from a boy under two years old with tuberous sclerosis and intractable seizures.

The chain couples TRBV11-3 to TRBJ2-7; TRBD2 aligns across 12 bases. V shed 5 bases and J 5 bases; nucleotides not matched to a gene: 10. This CDR3 has 16 residues. Germline loops: CDR1 SGHNT, CDR2 YENEEA. The DNA for the CDR3 is TGTGCCAGCAGCCAGACTAGCGGGAGTGCCGGGAACGAGCAGTACTTC. Translation: CASSQTSGSAGNEQYF.

The gene calls are TRBV11-3 and TRBJ2-1, with 10 bases identical to TRBD2. This CDR3 comprises 15 residues. The germline V gene encodes CDR1 SGHNT and CDR2 YENEEA. The junction had 6 bases not matched to a gene; V was cut back by 6 bases and J by 4 bases. CDR3 in DNA: TGTGCCAGCAGGCTAGCGGGAGTGGTGTACAATGAGCAGTTCTTC. Encoded protein: CASRLAGVVYNEQFF. The whole variable domain, remainder taken from reference TRBV11-3 and TRBJ2-1, is EAGVVQSPRYKIIEKKQPVAFWCNPISGHNTLYWYLQNLGQGPELLIRYENEEAVDDSQLPKDRFSAERLKGVDSTLKIQPAELGDSAVYLCASRLAGVVYNEQFFGPGTRLTVL.

The rearrangement links TRBV7-3 to TRBJ1-1, with TRBD1 matching 7 bases. Trimming removed 3 bases from V and 0 bases from J; junction bases left unmatched: 4. The CDR3 is 15 residues long. Germline V gene lookup returns CDR1 SGHTA and CDR2 FQGTGA. The CDR3 coding sequence is TGTGCCAGCAGCTTCACAGGGGAGGTGAACACTGAAGCTTTCTTT. It specifies CASSFTGEVNTEAFF.

This chain connects TRBV18 to TRBJ1-1; 8 bases are a match to TRBD1. This CDR3 has 16 residues. V shed 3 bases and J 3 bases; nucleotides not matched to a gene: 9. Per the germline V gene, CDR1 is KGHSH and CDR2 is LQKENI. This chain's CDR3 is CASSPRTGIGDTEAFF. In nucleotides, the CDR3 is TGTGCCAGCTCACCTCGGACAGGGATTGGGGACACTGAAGCTTTCTTT.

The chain joins TRBV7-9 to TRBJ2-7; 10 nucleotides match TRBD1. V was pared by 3 bases and J by 3 bases, with 2 bases of the junction left unmatched. CDR1 and CDR2 from the germline V gene are SEHNR and FQNEAQ (reference sequence). This CDR3 has 14 residues. CDR3 sequence: CASSLGQGNYEQYF. The CDR3 DNA is TGTGCCAGCAGCTTGGGACAGGGGAACTACGAGCAGTACTTC. The variable domain in full, completed from reference TRBV7-9 and TRBJ2-7, reads DTGVSQNPRHKITKRGQNVTFRCDPISEHNRLYWYRQTLGQGPEFLTYFQNEAQLEKSRLLSDRFSAERPKGSFSTLEIQRTEQGDSAMYLCASSLGQGNYEQYFGPGTRLTVT.

This chain uses TRBV30 with TRBJ1-1, with D unresolved. The CDR3 sequence is 14 residues long. Germline assignment: CDR1 GTSNPN and CDR2 SVGIG (reference sequence). Trimming took off 0 bases at V and 0 bases at J, with 8 bases between the two ends. The CDR3: CAWSVLLLNTEAFF. In DNA form, the CDR3 reads TGTGCCTGGAGTGTACTCCTCTTGAACACTGAAGCTTTCTTT. Full variable domain (outside the CDR3, taken from reference TRBV30 and TRBJ1-1): SQTIHQWPATLVQPVGSPLSLECTVEGTSNPNLYWYRQAAGRGLQLLFYSVGIGQISSEVPQNLSASRPQDRQFILSSKKLLLSDSGFYLCAWSVLLLNTEAFFGQGTRLTVV.

This chain uses TRBV11-1 with TRBJ2-3; 7 nucleotides match TRBD2. The CDR3 length is 15 residues. The V gene end was trimmed by 5 bases and the J gene end by 1 base; junction bases not matched to a gene: 6. Looked up from germline, CDR1 is SGHAT and CDR2 is FQDESV (reference sequence). The CDR3, as DNA: TGTGCCAGCAGCACTAGACTAGCCGGCACAGATACGCAGTATTTT. Amino acids: CASSTRLAGTDTQYF. The whole variable domain, filled in from reference TRBV11-1 and TRBJ2-3, reads EAEVAQSPRYKITEKSQAVAFWCDPISGHATLYWYRQILGQGPELLVQFQDESVVDDSQLPKDRFSAERLKGVDSTLKIQPAELGDSAMYLCASSTRLAGTDTQYFGPGTRLTVL.

This rearrangement joins TRBV29-1 to TRBJ1-6; no reliable D call. Germline CDR1 and CDR2: SQVTM and ANQGSEA. The CDR3 extends over 13 amino acids. Trimming cost V 4 bases and J 7 bases, with 11 bases left between them. CDR3 amino acids: CSVGTSLNSPLHF. In DNA, the CDR3 is TGCAGCGTTGGGACCAGCTTGAATTCACCCCTCCACTTT.

The chain combines TRBV9 with TRBJ1-2, with D perhaps TRBD1 (6 bases). V lost 3 bases and J lost 1, with 10 bases in between. In germline, CDR1 is SGDLS, CDR2 YYNGEE. The CDR3 consists of 14 residues. The CDR3 coding sequence is TGTGCCAGCAGCGAACTACAGGGTAACTATGGCTACACCTTC. Encoded protein: CASSELQGNYGYTF.

The rearrangement uses TRBV19 and TRBJ1-5; D perhaps matches TRBD1 (5 bases). Between the trimmed V and J ends, which lost 1 base and 11 bases, there was a span of 18 bases. Germline CDR1 LNHDA, CDR2 SQIVND (reference sequence). The CDR3 consists of 15 residues. The CDR3 region has the DNA TGTGCCAGTAGTATAGCCACAGCCGGTCAAGGGGCCCAGCATTTT. It encodes CASSIATAGQGAQHF.

The chain recombines TRBV18 with TRBJ2-7; D not certain. Germline V lookup: CDR1 KGHSH, CDR2 LQKENI. The CDR3 sequence is 15 residues long. The V end lost 6 bases, the J end lost 2 bases, and 17 bases lay between the germline ends. The CDR3 region is CASSPVLGSAYEQYF. CDR3 coding DNA: TGTGCCAGCTCTCCCGTTTTAGGGTCGGCCTACGAGCAGTACTTC.

The gene calls are TRBV5-4 and TRBJ2-7; tentatively, D is TRBD2 (6 bases). V was cut by 3 bases and J by 0 bases, with 13 bases left in between. The CDR3 is 15 amino acids. Germline V gene sequence: CDR1 SGHNT, CDR2 YYREEE (reference sequence). CDR3 coding DNA: TGTGCCAGCAGCTATCAGGCGGGAAGCTCCTACGAGCAGTACTTC. Protein: CASSYQAGSSYEQYF.

The chain employs TRBV30 and TRBJ2-7; 9 bases align to TRBD1. The germline V gene has CDR1 GTSNPN and CDR2 SVGIG (reference sequence). V was pared by 1 base and J by 7 bases, with 5 bases of the junction left unmatched. The CDR3 sequence is 13 residues long. The CDR3 DNA reads as TGTGCCTGGAGTGGGGGACAGGGAGGGGAGCAGTACTTC. It codes for CAWSGGQGGEQYF.

The chain carries TRBV12-5 and TRBJ2-6; TRBD2 matches at 10 bases. Germline V lookup: CDR1 LGHNT, CDR2 FRNRAP. The J segment lost 0 bases and the V segment lost 1 base, leaving 6 bases of the junction unmatched. The CDR3 extends over 19 amino acids. The DNA for the CDR3 is TGTGCTAGTGGTTTGGGAGGACTAGCGGAAGGCTCTGGGGCCAACGTCCTGACTTTC. It is translated as CASGLGGLAEGSGANVLTF.

This clone came up a few times. This sequence joins TRBV19 and TRBJ1-5; TRBD1 matches at 9 bases. The length of the CDR3 is 15 residues. The germline gives CDR1 LNHDA, CDR2 SQIVND (reference sequence). V was clipped by 7 bases and J by 3 bases; unmatched bases: 7. The CDR3 DNA sequence: TGTGCCAGTACCTTGGACAGGGGTAACAATCAGCCCCAGCATTTT. The encoded protein is CASTLDRGNNQPQHF.

V usage is TRBV6-2 or TRBV6-3 and J usage is TRBJ1-4, with TRBD1 matching over 7 bases. With V trimmed by 2 bases and J by 5 bases, 5 bases remained unmatched. This CDR3 spans 15 amino acids. Germline V gene data show CDR1 as MNHEY and CDR2 as SVGEGT. CDR3 sequence (DNA): TGTGCCAGCAGTTACGAGGGGGCCAGAAATGAAAAACTGTTTTTT. Protein: CASSYEGARNEKLFF.

The rearrangement joins TRBV11-2 to TRBJ2-2; D gene unclear. The CDR3 contains 13 residues. V lost 6 bases to trimming and J lost 3 bases, with 8 bases between them. Germline loops: CDR1 SGHAT, CDR2 FQNNGV. The CDR3 here is CASRRIYTGELFF. Here the CDR3 DNA reads TGTGCCAGCAGACGTATCTACACCGGGGAGCTGTTTTTT.

The chain links TRBV23-1 to TRBJ2-7; D is possibly TRBD2 (6 bases). TRBV23-1 qualifies as an ORF whose function is uncertain. Trimming pared 0 bases from V and 5 bases from J, leaving 26 bases between. The CDR3 loop spans 19 amino acids. CDR3: CASSQSGLSCVRRLHEQYF. CDR3 sequence (DNA): TGCGCCAGCAGTCAATCGGGACTTAGCTGTGTACGGAGGCTCCACGAGCAGTACTTC.

This chain uses TRBV6-2 or TRBV6-3 with TRBJ1-3; 7 nucleotides agree with TRBD1. CDR3 length: 21 residues. V shed 0 bases and J 0 bases; nucleotides not matched to a gene: 17. Germline CDR1 reads MNHEY; CDR2 reads SVGEGT. The CDR3 nucleotides read TGTGCCAGCAGTTACTCCTACGGGACAGAAAAGCGAATCCGCTCTGGAAACACCATATATTTT. Translated: CASSYSYGTEKRIRSGNTIYF.

The chain links TRBV15 to TRBJ2-5; D tentatively reads TRBD1 or TRBD2 (5 bases each). The CDR3 has 14 residues. The V and J ends lost 4 bases and 5 bases respectively, with 14 bases between them. The germline V gene encodes CDR1 LNHNV and CDR2 YYDKDF (reference sequence). The CDR3 here is CATSNFRDEETQYF. CDR3 in DNA: TGTGCCACCAGCAACTTCAGGGACGAGGAGACCCAGTACTTC. Looking up the rest from reference TRBV15 and TRBJ2-5 gives the full variable domain: DAMVIQNPRYQVTQFGKPVTLSCSQTLNHNVMYWYQQKSSQAPKLLFHYYDKDFNNEADTPDNFQSRRPNTSFCFLDIRSPGLGDTAMYLCATSNFRDEETQYFGPGTRLLVL.

The rearrangement links TRBV27 to TRBJ2-3; D may be TRBD2 (5 bases). There are 16 residues in the CDR3. Trimming left V 2 bases short and J 0 bases short, with 12 bases between. The germline V gene has CDR1 MNHEY and CDR2 SMNVEV (reference sequence). This chain's CDR3 is CASSLLSDSSTDTQYF. The DNA of the CDR3 is TGTGCCAGCAGTTTACTTAGCGATTCTAGCACAGATACGCAGTATTTT.

The rearrangement links TRBV3-1 (or the pseudogene TRBV3-2) to TRBJ2-3; D gene ambiguous. The CDR3 runs 11 residues. Germline values: CDR1 LGHDT, CDR2 YNNKEL (reference sequence). Trimming took off 5 bases at V and 6 bases at J, with 6 bases between the two ends. CDR3 loop: CASSYRDTQYF. The CDR3 DNA reads TGTGCCAGCAGCTATAGGGATACGCAGTATTTT.

This clone was detected only once. J is TRBJ2-5 and V is TRBV10-1; 9 bases map to TRBD2. This CDR3 is built from 14 residues. Looked up from germline, CDR1 is WNHNN and CDR2 is SYGVQD (reference sequence). Unmatched junction bases numbered 8, after V lost 8 bases and J lost 4 bases. The chain's CDR3 is CASFAGGPGETQYF. DNA of the CDR3: TGCGCCAGCTTTGCGGGGGGGCCGGGAGAGACCCAGTACTTC.